These 3 T cell receptor beta chains were all obtained from the same sample, sequenced in a study of blood T cell repertoires in COVID-19. Clones were read by immunoSEQ multiplex PCR, and TCRdb kept only the in-frame ones, dropping some. The sample records 90,000 to 150,000 clones, about 86% being singletons. The material sequenced was peripheral blood. All receptors come from a woman aged 50 to 60 with acute or convalescent COVID-19.

The chain recombines TRBV7-9 with TRBJ1-2; 8 bases are shared with TRBD1. Germline V lookup: CDR1 SEHNR, CDR2 FQNEAQ (reference sequence). CDR3 length equals 12 residues. V gave up 6 bases and J gave up 6 bases; unmatched junction bases: 3. CDR3 protein: CASSLDRDGYTF. DNA of the CDR3: TGTGCCAGCAGTTTGGACAGGGATGGCTACACCTTC.

This sequence joins TRBV9 and TRBJ2-6; TRBD2 agrees at 7 bases. Germline CDR1 is SGDLS and CDR2 is YYNGEE. Trimming cost V 0 bases and J 0 bases; bases outside gene matches: 6. The CDR3 spans 18 residues. The CDR3 nucleotides read TGTGCCAGCAGCGTAGAAAGCGGGGTGGCCTCTGGGGCCAACGTCCTGACTTTC. It specifies CASSVESGVASGANVLTF.

DNA for the CDR3: TGTGCCAGTAGTCAGCTCGGGACAGGAGGATCCTACGAGCAGTACTTC. This encodes CASSQLGTGGSYEQYF. V gene TRBV19 combines with J gene TRBJ2-7, with 8 bases matching TRBD1. CDR1 LNHDA and CDR2 SQIVND come from the germline V gene (reference sequence). V dropped 5 bases and J dropped 1; count of bases not matched to a gene: 10. The CDR3 loop spans 16 amino acids. The whole variable domain, remainder taken from reference TRBV19 and TRBJ2-7, is DGGITQSPKYLFRKEGQNVTLSCEQNLNHDAMYWYRQDPGQGLRLIYYSQIVNDFQKGDIAEGYSVSREKKESFPLTVTSAQKNPTAFYLCASSQLGTGGSYEQYFGPGTRLTVT.